Below are 10 T cell receptor beta chains sequenced from a single sample in a study of Siglec-9 on CD8 T cells in melanoma. Clones were read by immunoSEQ multiplex PCR, and TCRdb kept only the in-frame ones, dropping some. The sample carries over 30,000 clones, around 82% recorded once. The source material was Siglec-9- CD8+ T cells sorted from blood. The receptors were gathered from a human donor in good health.

V and J are TRBV11-1 and TRBJ2-7; perhaps D is TRBD1 or TRBD2 (6 bases each). There are 13 residues in the CDR3. CDR1 SGHAT and CDR2 FQDESV come from the germline V gene (reference sequence). V was pared by 0 bases and J by 7 bases, with 10 bases between. Here the CDR3 DNA reads TGTGCCAGCAGCTTAGCGGAGGGGGGAGAGCAGTACTTC. Translating it yields CASSLAEGGEQYF.

The chain combines TRBV4-1 with TRBJ1-4; D is undetermined. The CDR3 runs to 14 residues. V was pared by 3 bases and J by 1 base, with 6 bases between. In germline, CDR1 is MGHRA, CDR2 YSYEKL. CDR3 DNA: TGCGCCAGCAGCCAGAGCGGAACTAATGAAAAACTGTTTTTT. Translating it yields CASSQSGTNEKLFF.

The rearrangement links TRBV11-2 to TRBJ2-3; no clear D. The CDR3 spans 12 residues. V lost 1 base and J lost 4, with 3 bases in between. CDR1 is SGHAT, CDR2 FQNNGV, per germline. CDR3 amino acids: CASSLVADTQYF. CDR3 DNA: TGTGCCAGCAGCTTAGTAGCAGATACGCAGTATTTT. The full variable domain, completed using reference TRBV11-2 and TRBJ2-3, is EAGVAQSPRYKIIEKRQSVAFWCNPISGHATLYWYQQILGQGPKLLIQFQNNGVVDDSQLPKDRFSAERLKGVDSTLKIQPAKLEDSAVYLCASSLVADTQYFGPGTRLTVL.

This clone appeared a few times. The V gene is TRBV4-1, the J gene TRBJ1-1, with 9 bases aligning to TRBD1. This CDR3 has 15 residues. CDR1 MGHRA and CDR2 YSYEKL come from the germline V gene. The trim removed 4 bases at V and 6 bases at J, leaving 9 bases unmatched. The CDR3 loop is CASSLLQGARAEAFF. The DNA for the CDR3 is TGCGCCAGCAGCCTTCTACAGGGGGCGAGGGCTGAAGCTTTCTTT.

This clone came up a few times. The chain carries TRBV27 and TRBJ2-5; 10 nucleotides align to TRBD2. With 5 bases clipped from V and 3 bases from J, the junction kept 12 bases outside the gene matches. CDR3 length: 17 residues. The germline gives CDR1 MNHEY, CDR2 SMNVEV (reference sequence). In nucleotides, the CDR3 is TGTGCCAGCAGTCGGGAAGGGACTAGCGAACCTAAAGAGACCCAGTACTTC. Protein: CASSREGTSEPKETQYF.

This clone occurred a few times. This chain joins TRBV9 and TRBJ1-2; 12 nucleotides agree with TRBD1. Germline-derived CDR1 and CDR2 are SGDLS and YYNGEE. V shed 4 bases and J 7 bases; nucleotides not matched to a gene: 11. The CDR3 has 16 amino acids. CDR3 residues: CASSPTPGQGAPGYTF. In nucleotides, the CDR3 is TGTGCCAGCAGCCCAACACCGGGACAGGGGGCGCCTGGCTACACCTTC.

This clone was seen a handful of times. J is TRBJ1-1 and V is TRBV19; D ambiguous. V was cut by 3 bases and J by 6 bases, with 14 bases left in between. CDR1 is LNHDA, CDR2 SQIVND, per germline (reference sequence). The CDR3 runs 14 residues. The CDR3 loop is CASSILTGIAEAFF. As DNA, the CDR3 is TGTGCCAGTAGTATCTTGACCGGGATCGCTGAAGCTTTCTTT.

This clone was detected only a few times. The rearrangement links TRBV5-1 to TRBJ1-1; the match to TRBD1 covers 10 bases. The CDR3 length is 17 residues. The germline CDR1 and CDR2 sequences are SGHRS and YFSETQ. Trimming at V came to 3 bases and at J to 2 bases, leaving 10 bases not matched to a gene. The CDR3: CASSYFGGQGFNTEAFF. CDR3 DNA: TGCGCCAGCAGCTACTTCGGGGGACAGGGGTTTAACACTGAAGCTTTCTTT.

This chain joins TRBV7-2 and TRBJ2-7, with 10 bases fitting TRBD2. The CDR3 spans 15 residues. V shed 5 bases, J shed 3 bases, and the junction held 7 bases outside the gene matches. The germline V gene has CDR1 SGHTA and CDR2 FQGNSA. The DNA for the CDR3 is TGTGCCAGCAGCGTTTCTAGCGGGAGTGTCTACGAGCAGTACTTC. Translating it yields CASSVSSGSVYEQYF.

This chain joins TRBV6-1 and TRBJ2-4, with 9 bases fitting TRBD1. V was pared by 2 bases and J by 7 bases, with 6 bases of the junction left unmatched. The germline gives CDR1 MNHNS, CDR2 SASEGT. The CDR3 loop spans 15 amino acids. CDR3 in amino acids: CASSEYRTGDNIQYF. In nucleotides, the CDR3 is TGTGCCAGCAGTGAATACCGGACAGGGGACAACATTCAGTACTTC.